The 8 T cell receptor beta chains below all came from one sample that was sequenced in a study of blood T cell repertoires in COVID-19. Clones were read by immunoSEQ multiplex PCR, and TCRdb kept only the in-frame ones, dropping some. The sample consists of approximately 310,000 clones, about nine tenths of them appearing once. Source material: PBMCs or T cells enriched from blood (not recorded which). The origin of the receptors is a man between 60 and 70 years old who had recovered from COVID-19.

This chain connects TRBV4-1 to TRBJ1-2, with D unresolved. With 1 base removed from V and 4 bases from J, the gap between germline ends came to 22 bases. CDR1 MGHRA and CDR2 YSYEKL come from the germline V gene. This CDR3 is 18 amino acids long. CDR3 sequence: CASSQGYMSRRGSYGYTF. In nucleotides, the CDR3 is TGCGCCAGCAGCCAAGGGTACATGTCGCGCCGGGGTAGCTATGGCTACACCTTC.

This chain joins TRBV5-1 and TRBJ2-5, with 11 positions matching TRBD1. The germline V gene encodes CDR1 SGHRS and CDR2 YFSETQ. This CDR3 has 14 residues. V trimming: 4 bases; J trimming: 4 bases; junction bases outside the gene matches: 3. The CDR3 DNA is TGCGCCAGCAGCCCAGGGACAGGGGGAGAGACCCAGTACTTC. It is translated as CASSPGTGGETQYF.

This clone was detected only a few times. The chain employs TRBV7-3 and TRBJ2-7; tentative D call: TRBD2 (6 bases). V lost 5 bases and J 4 bases, leaving 12 bases between the germline ends. Germline V gene lookup returns CDR1 SGHTA and CDR2 FQGTGA. The CDR3 runs 13 residues. CDR3 region: CASSTGSAYEQYF. The DNA for the CDR3 is TGTGCCAGCAGCACCGGGAGTGCTTACGAGCAGTACTTC.

The J gene is TRBJ1-3, the V gene TRBV6-5, with D perhaps TRBD1 (6 bases). The length of the CDR3 is 15 residues. CDR1 is MNHEY, CDR2 SVGAGI, per germline. Trimming stripped 10 bases from V and 1 base from J, with 17 bases between. CDR3 nucleotides: TGTGCCATCTCCGGGGGGGCAGGGTCTGGAAACACCATATATTTT. This gives the protein CAISGGAGSGNTIYF.

As DNA, the CDR3 is TGTGCCAGCAGCCCCTCTGCCTACGAGCAGTACTTC. Protein: CASSPSAYEQYF. The V and J genes are TRBV7-9 and TRBJ2-7; D not resolved. CDR3 length equals 12 residues. Trimming took off 5 bases at V and 2 bases at J, with 7 bases between the two ends. In germline, CDR1 is SEHNR, CDR2 FQNEAQ (reference sequence).

CDR3 sequence (DNA): TGTGCCAGCAGCCTGCGCCGAGATTACACTGAAGCTTTCTTT. It is translated as CASSLRRDYTEAFF. The chain has TRBV7-2 and TRBJ1-1; unclear D gene. Trimming removed 5 bases at V and 3 bases at J, with 13 bases between. The CDR3 is made up of 14 amino acids. The V gene's germline CDR1 is SGHTA and CDR2 FQGNSA.

This sequence joins TRBV4-2 and TRBJ2-2; 7 bases are shared with TRBD2. The germline CDR1 and CDR2 sequences are LGHNA and YNFKEQ. The CDR3 contains 15 residues. With V trimmed by 11 bases and J by 4 bases, 13 bases remained unmatched. The DNA for the CDR3 is TGTGCCGCAGGGTCCGGGACTACCCGCACCGGGGAGCTGTTTTTT. This codes for CAAGSGTTRTGELFF.

The chain recombines TRBV7-9 with TRBJ2-7; the match to TRBD2 covers 7 bases. This CDR3 is 14 amino acids long. The germline CDR1 and CDR2 sequences are SEHNR and FQNEAQ (reference sequence). V shed 2 bases and J 7 bases; nucleotides not matched to a gene: 8. CDR3 amino acids: CASSLLAAYKEQYF. The CDR3 nucleotides read TGTGCCAGCAGCTTACTAGCGGCCTATAAGGAGCAGTACTTC.